This passage covers 22 T cell receptor beta chains from one sample sequenced in a study of CD8 T cells in acute hepatitis C reinfection. The assay was immunoSEQ multiplex PCR, and TCRdb's table has in-frame clones only and misses some. The sample contains about 38,000 clones, roughly 88% of which appear only once. Time point denoted: naive CD8 control sorted from an acute-time-point sample. Sequencing was carried out using naive CD8+ T cells from PBMCs. These receptors were obtained from a woman aged 18-29 years who spontaneously cleared hepatitis C infection.

This clone was recorded only once. The V gene is TRBV5-1, the J gene TRBJ2-1; 10 bases match TRBD1. J was trimmed by 7 bases and V by 3 bases; bases with no gene match: 4. This CDR3 has 14 residues. In germline, CDR1 is SGHRS, CDR2 YFSETQ. In DNA, the CDR3 is TGCGCCAGCAGCTCGGGACAGGGGCTGAATGAGCAGTTCTTC. This translates into CASSSGQGLNEQFF.

The genes are TRBV10-3 and TRBJ1-2, with 8 bases fitting TRBD1. Per germline, CDR1 ENHRY and CDR2 SYGVKD. The CDR3 spans 12 residues. V shed 10 bases and J 2 bases; nucleotides not matched to a gene: 3. The CDR3 sequence: CATTGVNYGYTF. The CDR3 DNA reads as TGTGCCACGACAGGGGTCAACTATGGCTACACCTTC.

The chain combines TRBV5-6 with TRBJ2-5; D gene uncertain. Germline lookup yields CDR1 SGHDT and CDR2 YYEEEE. With 1 base removed from V and 1 base from J, the gap between germline ends came to 5 bases. This CDR3 region has 13 residues. CDR3 amino acids: CASSLYGQETQYF. The CDR3 DNA reads as TGTGCCAGCAGCTTGTACGGCCAAGAGACCCAGTACTTC.

The chain employs TRBV5-8 and TRBJ2-1; no firm D call. Germline V lookup: CDR1 SGHTS, CDR2 YDEGEE. Between the trimmed V and J ends, which lost 2 bases and 6 bases, there was a span of 9 bases. This CDR3 comprises 13 residues. The CDR3 DNA follows: TGTGCCAGCAGCTTAAGAGGACGCAATGAGCAGTTCTTC. This sequence encodes CASSLRGRNEQFF.

This chain connects TRBV9 to TRBJ1-1, with D possibly matching TRBD1 (5 bases). CDR3 length: 13 amino acids. V was pared by 2 bases and J by 6 bases, with 11 bases between. The germline V gene has CDR1 SGDLS and CDR2 YYNGEE. The CDR3 coding sequence is TGTGCCAGCAGCGTGGGACCGGGCGCTGAAGCTTTCTTT. Protein: CASSVGPGAEAFF.

The chain couples TRBV4-1 to TRBJ2-1; TRBD1 might be the D (5 bases). The CDR3 has 13 amino acids. Germline V gene sequence: CDR1 MGHRA, CDR2 YSYEKL. V was pared by 2 bases and J by 9 bases, with 11 bases between. For the CDR3, the DNA is TGCGCCAGCAGCCAAATGGGGCCGGGTGAGCAGTTCTTC. It encodes CASSQMGPGEQFF.

The chain is built from TRBV7-6 and TRBJ2-1; D possibly corresponds to TRBD2 (5 bases). CDR1 is SGHVS, CDR2 FNYEAQ, per germline. The length of the CDR3 is 18 residues. V lost 3 bases, J lost 7 bases, and 25 bases lay in between. Written as DNA, the CDR3 is TGTGCCAGCAGCTTGGTCCACACAGCACTAGGAATCAGTAATGAGCAGTTCTTC. This encodes CASSLVHTALGISNEQFF.

This clone came up a few times. V and J are TRBV2 and TRBJ1-2; D possibly corresponds to TRBD1 (5 bases). Trimming removed 1 base at V and 0 bases at J, with 9 bases between. The CDR3 runs 15 residues. Germline assignment: CDR1 SNHLY and CDR2 FYNNEI. This chain's CDR3 is CASSEEGLANYGYTF. CDR3 DNA: TGTGCCAGCAGTGAAGAGGGACTCGCTAACTATGGCTACACCTTC.

This rearrangement joins TRBV13 to TRBJ2-7; D possibly matches TRBD1 or TRBD2 (5 bases each). V gave up 5 bases and J gave up 0 bases, with 11 bases separating them. The CDR3 has 14 residues. Germline values: CDR1 PRHDT, CDR2 FYEKMQ (reference sequence). CDR3: CASSPGTTSYEQYF. Written as DNA, the CDR3 is TGTGCCAGCAGCCCCGGGACGACCTCCTACGAGCAGTACTTC. The full variable domain, rest sourced from reference TRBV13 and TRBJ2-7, is AAGVIQSPRHLIKEKRETATLKCYPIPRHDTVYWYQQGPGQDPQFLISFYEKMQSDKGSIPDRFSAQQFSDYHSELNMSSLELGDSALYFCASSPGTTSYEQYFGPGTRLTVT.

The rearrangement links TRBV7-3 to TRBJ2-3; tentatively, D is TRBD1 (5 bases). The CDR3 length is 13 residues. Deletions cut 4 bases from V and 4 bases from J, with 9 bases between. Germline V gene sequence: CDR1 SGHTA, CDR2 FQGTGA. This CDR3 is CASSSKGSDTQYF. The CDR3 nucleotides read TGTGCCAGCAGCTCAAAGGGGTCAGATACGCAGTATTTT.

The rearrangement links TRBV27 to TRBJ2-7, with 7 bases identical to TRBD1. Germline loops: CDR1 MNHEY, CDR2 SMNVEV (reference sequence). This CDR3 has 16 residues. V dropped 10 bases and J dropped 5; count of bases not matched to a gene: 20. The CDR3 sequence is CATRQLTGSVWDEQYF. The CDR3 DNA reads as TGTGCCACCAGGCAGTTGACAGGGTCAGTATGGGACGAGCAGTACTTC.

This chain links TRBV7-3 with TRBJ2-7; TRBD2 matches 11 bases. CDR1 SGHTA and CDR2 FQGTGA come from the germline V gene. V lost 2 bases, J lost 2 bases, and 2 bases stayed unmatched. This CDR3 spans 15 amino acids. CDR3 amino acids: CASSLGTSGTYEQYF. The CDR3 DNA is TGTGCCAGCAGCTTAGGGACTAGCGGAACCTACGAGCAGTACTTC.

The chain carries TRBV7-9 and TRBJ1-5; D gene uncertain. Germline lookup yields CDR1 SEHNR and CDR2 FQNEAQ (reference sequence). This CDR3 contains 14 residues. V dropped 5 bases and J dropped 6 bases, with 14 bases sitting between them. The CDR3 sequence is CASSPDAPGQPQHF. DNA for the CDR3: TGTGCCAGCAGCCCCGACGCTCCGGGTCAGCCCCAGCATTTT. Complete variable domain (other parts from reference TRBV7-9 and TRBJ1-5): DTGVSQNPRHKITKRGQNVTFRCDPISEHNRLYWYRQTLGQGPEFLTYFQNEAQLEKSRLLSDRFSAERPKGSFSTLEIQRTEQGDSAMYLCASSPDAPGQPQHFGDGTRLSIL.

The chain combines TRBV7-6 with TRBJ2-3; tentatively, D is TRBD2 (5 bases). CDR1 is SGHVS, CDR2 FNYEAQ, per germline. This CDR3 is 16 amino acids long. Trimming stripped 5 bases from V and 4 bases from J, with 19 bases between. CDR3 sequence reads: CASSPRDQDRADTQYF. CDR3 coding DNA: TGTGCCAGCAGCCCGAGGGATCAGGATAGGGCAGATACGCAGTATTTT.

The V and J genes are TRBV19 and TRBJ1-1; D is possibly TRBD1 (6 bases). Germline V CDR1 and CDR2: LNHDA, SQIVND (reference sequence). The CDR3 loop spans 15 amino acids. Trimming took 0 bases from V and 1 from J, leaving 9 bases between them. The CDR3 nucleotides read TGTGCCAGTAGTATAGATCCGGGGGCGAACACTGAAGCTTTCTTT. Translation: CASSIDPGANTEAFF.

The V call is TRBV29-1, the J call TRBJ2-1; 11 nucleotides match TRBD1. V lost 6 bases to trimming and J lost 9 bases; unmatched junction nucleotides: 10. The CDR3 sequence is 14 residues long. The V gene's germline CDR1 is SQVTM and CDR2 ANQGSEA. In DNA, the CDR3 is TGCAGCGTAGACGGACAGGGGGCCGTGGGTGAGCAGTTCTTC. It yields the protein CSVDGQGAVGEQFF.

This clone appeared once. The rearrangement joins TRBV9 to TRBJ2-3; no clear D gene. Looked up from germline, CDR1 is SGDLS and CDR2 is YYNGEE. This CDR3 is built from 14 residues. V lost 2 bases, J lost 6 bases, and 13 bases lay in between. The CDR3 nucleotides are TGTGCCAGCAGCGTGTTTATCCAAACGGATACGCAGTATTTT. Amino acids: CASSVFIQTDTQYF. Together with reference TRBV9 and TRBJ2-3, the CDR3 gives the full variable domain: DSGVTQTPKHLITATGQRVTLRCSPRSGDLSVYWYQQSLDQGLQFLIQYYNGEERAKGNILERFSAQQFPDLHSELNLSSLELGDSALYFCASSVFIQTDTQYFGPGTRLTVL.

The CDR3 is CASSQDRLAGGYNEQFF. CDR3 DNA: TGTGCCAGCAGCCAAGACCGACTAGCGGGAGGTTACAATGAGCAGTTCTTC. The chain recombines TRBV4-2 with TRBJ2-1; the match to TRBD2 covers 13 bases. V shed 0 bases, J shed 4 bases, and the junction held 3 bases outside the gene matches. CDR1 is LGHNA, CDR2 YNFKEQ, per germline. CDR3 length: 17 residues.

The chain carries TRBV27 and TRBJ2-2; D may be TRBD1 (5 bases). V was trimmed by 0 bases and J by 6 bases, leaving 14 bases between them. In germline, CDR1 is MNHEY, CDR2 SMNVEV (reference sequence). The CDR3 consists of 16 residues. The CDR3 loop is CASSLSQDIRAGELFF. In nucleotides, the CDR3 is TGTGCCAGCAGTTTATCGCAGGACATCCGAGCCGGGGAGCTGTTTTTT.

This clone was found once. The chain uses TRBV9 and TRBJ2-1; D ambiguous. Per germline, CDR1 SGDLS and CDR2 YYNGEE. This CDR3 comprises 12 residues. V was clipped by 9 bases and J by 5 bases, with 12 bases between them. The CDR3 is CATASNDNEQFF. CDR3 coding DNA: TGTGCCACCGCCTCGAACGACAATGAGCAGTTCTTC.

This clone was observed once. The junction does not match germline at one end; this may be a read error. V and J are TRBV5-4 and TRBJ1-2; TRBD1 is a possible D gene (6 bases). The germline V gene encodes CDR1 SGHNT and CDR2 YYREEE (reference sequence). This CDR3 region has 16 residues. The CDR3, as DNA: TGTGCCAGCAGCCCCTGGGTTGGGGGCGCGGGCTATAGCTACACCTTC. It codes for CASSPWVGGAGYSYTF.

The V call is TRBV11-1, the J call TRBJ2-7; maybe TRBD2 (6 bases). Trimming took 3 bases from V and 3 from J, leaving 15 bases between them. The CDR3 sequence is 15 residues long. Per the germline V gene, CDR1 is SGHAT and CDR2 is FQDESV (reference sequence). The CDR3 reads CASSLSAEGLYEQYF. Written as DNA, the CDR3 is TGTGCCAGCAGCTTGTCCGCGGAGGGCCTCTACGAGCAGTACTTC.